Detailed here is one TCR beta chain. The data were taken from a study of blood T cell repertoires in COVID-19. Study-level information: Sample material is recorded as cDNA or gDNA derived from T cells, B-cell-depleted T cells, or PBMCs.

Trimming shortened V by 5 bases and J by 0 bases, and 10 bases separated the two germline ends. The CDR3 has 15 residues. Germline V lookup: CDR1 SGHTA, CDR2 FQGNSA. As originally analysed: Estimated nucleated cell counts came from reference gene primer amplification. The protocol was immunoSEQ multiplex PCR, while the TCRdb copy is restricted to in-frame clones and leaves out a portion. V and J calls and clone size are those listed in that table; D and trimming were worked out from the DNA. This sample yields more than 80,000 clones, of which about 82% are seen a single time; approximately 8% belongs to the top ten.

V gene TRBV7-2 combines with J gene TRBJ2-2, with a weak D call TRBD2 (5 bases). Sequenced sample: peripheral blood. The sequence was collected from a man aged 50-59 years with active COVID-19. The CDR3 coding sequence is TGTGCCAGCAGCCCCAGAGGGACGAACACCGGGGAGCTGTTTTTT. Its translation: CASSPRGTNTGELFF.